A single sample is the source of the 27 T cell receptor beta chains below, sequenced in a study of blood T cell repertoires in COVID-19. This table comes from immunoSEQ multiplex PCR, and its TCRdb copy is limited to in-frame clones, with some not included. Here the sample spans about 310,000 clones, 90% being singletons. Sequenced sample: peripheral blood. The receptors were gathered from a woman in her thirties with COVID-19, enrolled during active disease.

The chain uses TRBV5-4 and TRBJ2-3; possibly TRBD1 for D (5 bases). The germline V gene encodes CDR1 SGHNT and CDR2 YYREEE (reference sequence). This CDR3 has 15 residues. V was clipped by 0 bases and J by 2 bases, with 10 bases between them. CDR3 bases: TGTGCCAGCAGCTTGGGCGGCAGGGACACAGATACGCAGTATTTT. Protein product: CASSLGGRDTDTQYF.

The rearrangement links TRBV3-1 (or the pseudogene TRBV3-2) to TRBJ1-1; TRBD1 is a possible D gene (6 bases). V was cut by 3 bases and J by 3 bases, with 11 bases left in between. The germline gives CDR1 LGHDT, CDR2 YNNKEL (reference sequence). The CDR3 runs 14 residues. CDR3 amino acids: CASSHWGPDTEAFF. The CDR3, as DNA: TGTGCCAGCAGCCATTGGGGGCCCGACACTGAAGCTTTCTTT.

This chain links TRBV19 with TRBJ2-2, with 7 bases lining up with TRBD1. The CDR3 runs to 15 residues. Trimming cost V 3 bases and J 0 bases; bases outside gene matches: 1. CDR1 and CDR2 from the germline V gene are LNHDA and SQIVND (reference sequence). CDR3 coding DNA: TGTGCCAGTAGTATCGGGACAGCGAACACCGGGGAGCTGTTTTTT. Translation gives CASSIGTANTGELFF.

This clone showed up just a few times. The chain has TRBV30 and TRBJ1-6; TRBD1 agrees at 7 bases. Germline lookup yields CDR1 GTSNPN and CDR2 SVGIG (reference sequence). Germline trimming cut 2 bases from V and 5 bases from J; bases unmatched to any gene: 6. The CDR3 is 15 amino acids. The chain's CDR3 is CAWSNSQGDNSPLHF. DNA of the CDR3: TGTGCCTGGAGTAACTCCCAGGGGGATAATTCACCCCTCCACTTT.

This rearrangement joins TRBV7-2 to TRBJ2-2; 7 positions match TRBD2. With 10 bases clipped from V and 0 bases from J, the junction kept 2 bases outside the gene matches. The CDR3 has 13 amino acids. The germline CDR1 and CDR2 sequences are SGHTA and FQGNSA. CDR3 residues: CANLAANTGELFF. As DNA, the CDR3 is TGTGCCAACCTAGCGGCGAACACCGGGGAGCTGTTTTTT.

The chain combines TRBV7-9 with TRBJ1-6; 8 bases are a match to TRBD1. This CDR3 contains 14 residues. Germline V gene lookup returns CDR1 SEHNR and CDR2 FQNEAQ (reference sequence). Losses at the gene ends were 8 bases for V and 7 bases for J; bases not matched to a gene: 7. CDR3 sequence reads: CASVGGQANSPLHF. In DNA, the CDR3 is TGTGCCAGCGTAGGGGGACAGGCGAATTCACCCCTCCACTTT.

The chain recombines TRBV7-9 with TRBJ2-3, with D tentatively TRBD2 (7 bases). Germline values: CDR1 SEHNR, CDR2 FQNEAQ (reference sequence). The CDR3 length is 16 residues. Deletions cut 1 base from V and 7 bases from J, with 18 bases between. CDR3 sequence: CASSLEAGASGHTQYF. CDR3 sequence (DNA): TGTGCCAGCAGCTTAGAGGCGGGGGCGTCAGGACATACGCAGTATTTT.

The rearrangement links TRBV30 to TRBJ1-5, with TRBD1 as a possible D gene (5 bases). CDR1 is GTSNPN and CDR2 is SVGIG in the germline V gene (reference sequence). The V gene lost 5 bases and the J gene lost 2 bases, with 13 bases spanning the gap. CDR3 length: 14 residues. The CDR3 sequence is CAWDSGMGNQPQHF. DNA for the CDR3: TGTGCCTGGGACAGCGGTATGGGCAATCAGCCCCAGCATTTT.

The rearrangement uses TRBV15 and TRBJ1-1; TRBD1 matches 7 bases. The CDR3 loop spans 15 amino acids. Looked up from germline, CDR1 is LNHNV and CDR2 is YYDKDF (reference sequence). J gave up 5 bases and V 0 bases, and 6 bases lay outside the gene matches. CDR3 region: CATSRDPGRGTEAFF. The CDR3 DNA is TGTGCCACCAGCAGAGATCCGGGCAGGGGGACTGAAGCTTTCTTT.

This chain links TRBV24-1 with TRBJ1-2; no clear D gene. CDR3 length: 15 residues. Germline CDR1 KGHDR, CDR2 SFDVKD. V lost 3 bases and J lost 4, with 14 bases in between. CDR3 amino acids: CATSDQTQEAYGYTF. For the CDR3, the DNA is TGTGCCACCAGTGATCAAACCCAGGAGGCCTATGGCTACACCTTC.

The V gene is TRBV3-1 (or the pseudogene TRBV3-2), the J gene TRBJ1-5, with no clear D. Trimming cost V 3 bases and J 2 bases, with 2 bases left between them. The CDR3 loop spans 12 amino acids. The germline V gene encodes CDR1 LGHDT and CDR2 YNNKEL (reference sequence). Here the CDR3 reads CASSHGNQPQHF. As DNA, the CDR3 is TGTGCCAGCAGCCACGGCAATCAGCCCCAGCATTTT.

The gene calls are TRBV12-3 or TRBV12-4 and TRBJ2-2, with D perhaps matching TRBD1 (6 bases). Between the trimmed V and J ends, which lost 3 bases and 7 bases, there was a span of 9 bases. The CDR3 extends over 13 amino acids. The CDR3 loop reads CASSLGAGGELFF. For the CDR3, the DNA is TGTGCCAGCAGTTTGGGGGCCGGCGGGGAGCTGTTTTTT.

The rearrangement links TRBV30 to TRBJ2-7, with 12 bases fitting TRBD2. With V trimmed by 6 bases and J by 3 bases, 3 bases remained unmatched. Germline CDR1 GTSNPN, CDR2 SVGIG (reference sequence). This CDR3 has 13 amino acids. The chain's CDR3 is CACLLAGGYEQYF. The CDR3 DNA sequence: TGTGCCTGTCTACTAGCGGGAGGCTACGAGCAGTACTTC.

This chain links TRBV5-6 with TRBJ2-5, with D possibly being TRBD1 (6 bases). V was shortened by 0 bases and J by 4 bases, with 10 bases between the two germline ends. CDR1 and CDR2 from the germline V gene are SGHDT and YYEEEE. This CDR3 contains 14 residues. CDR3 amino acids: CASSLAGEGETQYF. CDR3 bases: TGTGCCAGCAGCTTGGCAGGGGAAGGAGAGACCCAGTACTTC.

This chain links TRBV7-2 with TRBJ2-5; 8 bases line up with TRBD2. V was pared by 5 bases and J by 1 base, with 6 bases of the junction left unmatched. The CDR3 length is 15 residues. Germline CDR1 reads SGHTA; CDR2 reads FQGNSA. CDR3 nucleotides: TGTGCCAGCAGCGCAACCGGGAGGGGCCAAGAGACCCAGTACTTC. Encoded protein: CASSATGRGQETQYF. Complete variable domain (other parts from reference TRBV7-2 and TRBJ2-5): GAGVSQSPSNKVTEKGKDVELRCDPISGHTALYWYRQSLGQGLEFLIYFQGNSAPDKSGLPSDRFSAERTGGSVSTLTIQRTQQEDSAVYLCASSATGRGQETQYFGPGTRLLVL.

The chain couples TRBV27 to TRBJ2-3; 10 positions agree with TRBD1. The CDR3 totals 17 residues. The germline gives CDR1 MNHEY, CDR2 SMNVEV (reference sequence). The J segment lost 2 bases and the V segment lost 5 bases, leaving 10 bases of the junction unmatched. The CDR3 region has the DNA TGTGCCAGCAGTCGAGACCCCGGGACAGGGGACACAGATACGCAGTATTTT. This encodes CASSRDPGTGDTDTQYF.

The rearrangement uses TRBV9 and TRBJ2-2, with TRBD2 matching 8 bases. The V and J ends lost 0 bases and 5 bases, in that order; junction bases with no gene match: 6. The germline gives CDR1 SGDLS, CDR2 YYNGEE. This CDR3 has 16 amino acids. The CDR3 DNA follows: TGTGCCAGCAGCGTAGTCGGGGCGGGAGGTACCGGGGAGCTGTTTTTT. Its translation is CASSVVGAGGTGELFF.

This chain joins TRBV5-4 and TRBJ1-5; D may be TRBD1 (5 bases). Germline assignment: CDR1 SGHNT and CDR2 YYREEE (reference sequence). The CDR3 length is 14 residues. Between the trimmed V and J ends, which lost 2 bases and 3 bases, there was a span of 9 bases. The chain's CDR3 is CASSFQGDNQPQHF. The CDR3 nucleotides read TGTGCCAGCAGCTTTCAGGGCGACAATCAGCCCCAGCATTTT.

The V gene is TRBV24-1, the J gene TRBJ2-1, with TRBD1 matching 12 bases. This CDR3 spans 13 amino acids. Germline V CDR1 and CDR2: KGHDR, SFDVKD. V was clipped by 7 bases and J by 9 bases; unmatched bases: 3. DNA for the CDR3: TGTGCCACCAGGGGACAGGGGGCGCGTGAGCAGTTCTTC. Protein: CATRGQGAREQFF.

The V and J genes are TRBV6-6 and TRBJ1-4; 7 nucleotides match TRBD1. This CDR3 region has 16 residues. Germline V gene sequence: CDR1 MNHNY, CDR2 SVGAGI (reference sequence). V was pared by 5 bases and J by 7 bases, with 13 bases of the junction left unmatched. In nucleotides, the CDR3 is TGTGCCAGCAGTCCGGGGTACAGGGGAGACGGTGAAAAACTGTTTTTT. Its translation: CASSPGYRGDGEKLFF.

This clone has a handful of counts. V and J are TRBV5-6 and TRBJ2-1; 9 positions agree with TRBD1. This CDR3 region has 18 residues. With 1 base clipped from V and 7 bases from J, the junction kept 15 bases outside the gene matches. Germline V lookup: CDR1 SGHDT, CDR2 YYEEEE. The CDR3 DNA sequence: TGTGCCAGCAGCTTGAAAAAATCATCCGGGACAGGGCTGAATGAGCAGTTCTTC. It is translated as CASSLKKSSGTGLNEQFF.

The chain joins TRBV6-5 to TRBJ1-5; D unclear. Germline V gives CDR1 MNHEY, CDR2 SVGAGI. This CDR3 contains 15 residues. Trimming removed 6 bases at V and 6 bases at J, with 18 bases between. This chain's CDR3 is CASSYGRAGVQPQHF. The DNA of the CDR3 is TGTGCCAGCAGCTACGGGAGGGCCGGGGTTCAGCCCCAGCATTTT.

The V gene is TRBV15, the J gene TRBJ2-5; the D gene is possibly TRBD1 (7 bases). The V gene's germline CDR1 is LNHNV and CDR2 YYDKDF (reference sequence). This CDR3 region has 16 residues. V dropped 0 bases and J dropped 4 bases, with 15 bases sitting between them. CDR3 loop: CATSRDGGGGGETQYF. The CDR3 nucleotides read TGTGCCACCAGCAGAGATGGAGGGGGCGGTGGAGAGACCCAGTACTTC.

The J gene is TRBJ2-1, the V gene TRBV27; TRBD2 matches 9 bases. J lost 16 bases, V lost 2 bases, and 15 bases had no gene match. Germline CDR1 reads MNHEY; CDR2 reads SMNVEV (reference sequence). The CDR3 is 15 residues long. The CDR3 DNA sequence: TGTGCCAGCAGTTTAGACGGATACCTAGCGGGAACAAGCTTCTTC. It codes for CASSLDGYLAGTSFF.

This rearrangement joins TRBV19 to TRBJ1-2; D gene unclear. Germline assignment: CDR1 LNHDA and CDR2 SQIVND (reference sequence). This CDR3 is built from 15 residues. Trimming took off 3 bases at V and 4 bases at J, with 15 bases between the two ends. The CDR3 nucleotides read TGTGCCAGTAGTATCCGGAGACCGGATTCCTATGGCTACACCTTC. Translation: CASSIRRPDSYGYTF.

The count of this clone is one. This chain connects TRBV2 to TRBJ2-1; TRBD2 might be the D (6 bases). V was pared by 2 bases and J by 7 bases, with 18 bases between. Germline V lookup: CDR1 SNHLY, CDR2 FYNNEI. CDR3 length: 16 amino acids. In DNA form, the CDR3 reads TGTGCCAGCAGTGAAACGGCGGGGAGGATTAAGAATGAGCAGTTCTTC. Translation: CASSETAGRIKNEQFF. The full variable domain, with the rest looked up from reference TRBV2 and TRBJ2-1, is EPEVTQTPSHQVTQMGQEVILRCVPISNHLYFYWYRQILGQKVEFLVSFYNNEISEKSEIFDDQFSVERPDGSNFTLKIRSTKLEDSAMYFCASSETAGRIKNEQFFGPGTRLTVL.

This chain connects TRBV5-1 to TRBJ1-3, with TRBD1 identical over 11 bases. CDR3 length: 16 amino acids. Germline V lookup: CDR1 SGHRS, CDR2 YFSETQ. V lost 4 bases and J lost 1; bases outside the gene matches: 4. Here the CDR3 reads CASSRGQGASGNTIYF. Here the CDR3 DNA reads TGCGCCAGCAGCCGCGGACAGGGGGCTTCTGGAAACACCATATATTTT.